This paragraph reports one TCR beta chain. This sample is drawn from a study of shared clonotypes between healthy human individuals. Looking at the study overall: Each donor contributed plates that comprised three CD4 naive, three CD4 memory, two CD8 naive and one CD8 memory.

V lost 6 bases to trimming and J lost 4 bases, with 7 bases between them. Germline CDR1 is SGHAT and CDR2 is FQDESV (reference sequence). The CDR3 is 12 residues long. Only CD45RO-negative cells positively selected for CCR7 counted as naive CD8 cells, so terminally differentiated effector memory CD45RA+ cells were excluded. The sorted-subset replicate PCRs were given about 200 ng DNA, which is 25,000 to 35,000 T cell genomes. Assay: immunoSEQ multiplex PCR; the TCRdb copy retains only in-frame clones and omits some. The data show some 2,100,000 clones, with roughly 91% seen just once and around 1.7% held by the top ten.

The clonotype originates from a man between 18 and 29 years old in good health. Some clones in this sample may be carry-over from other donors' samples. Sequences were obtained from naive CD8+ T cells from PBMCs. The chain employs TRBV11-1 and TRBJ2-1; D uncertain. CDR3 in DNA: TGTGCCAGCAGTTGGCAGTACAATGAGCAGTTCTTC. Protein sequence: CASSWQYNEQFF.